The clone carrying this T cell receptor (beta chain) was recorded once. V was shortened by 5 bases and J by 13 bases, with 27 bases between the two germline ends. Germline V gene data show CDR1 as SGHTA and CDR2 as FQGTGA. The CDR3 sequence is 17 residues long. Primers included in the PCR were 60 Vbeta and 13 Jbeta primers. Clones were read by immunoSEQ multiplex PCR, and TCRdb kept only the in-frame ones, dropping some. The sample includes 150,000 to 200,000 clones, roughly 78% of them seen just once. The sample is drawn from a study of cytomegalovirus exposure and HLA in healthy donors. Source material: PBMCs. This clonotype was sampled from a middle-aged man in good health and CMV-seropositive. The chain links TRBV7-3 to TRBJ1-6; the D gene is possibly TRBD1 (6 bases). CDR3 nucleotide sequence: TGTGCCAGCAGCCCACTTTTTCCTACACAGGGCTGGGTGCCCCTCCACTTT. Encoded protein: CASSPLFPTQGWVPLHF.